This T cell receptor beta chain was retrieved from a study of cytomegalovirus exposure and HLA in healthy donors. This clone was observed a single time. The antigen is not known. V gave up 4 bases and J gave up 5 bases, with 11 bases separating them. This CDR3 region has 14 residues. Germline-derived CDR1 and CDR2 are SNHLY and FYNNEI. Study results and caveats: Within a later analysis, the majority of CMV-associated TCR beta chains appeared HLA-restricted. Investigators reported around 150 TCR beta chains as tied to cytomegalovirus. It was assumed in the presence/absence analyses that sequencing depth was roughly uniform across donors.

The PCR contained 60 Vbeta and 13 Jbeta primers. Original processing methods: The count from a later analysis was some 81 million unique TCR beta chains, some 9.9 million of them shared. Sequencing was performed with immunoSEQ multiplex PCR; in TCRdb, only in-frame clones are kept and a portion is missing. That table supplies the V and J calls and clone size; D and trimming were determined from the DNA. The sample lists around 130,000 clones; about 74% were seen once. V is TRBV2 and J is TRBJ2-2; D may be TRBD2 (5 bases). The origin of this receptor is a woman between 50 and 59 years old in good health and CMV-seropositive. The specimen was PBMCs. The CDR3 loop reads CASSGFRETGELFF. The CDR3 DNA reads as TGTGCCAGCAGTGGATTCCGGGAAACCGGGGAGCTGTTTTTT.